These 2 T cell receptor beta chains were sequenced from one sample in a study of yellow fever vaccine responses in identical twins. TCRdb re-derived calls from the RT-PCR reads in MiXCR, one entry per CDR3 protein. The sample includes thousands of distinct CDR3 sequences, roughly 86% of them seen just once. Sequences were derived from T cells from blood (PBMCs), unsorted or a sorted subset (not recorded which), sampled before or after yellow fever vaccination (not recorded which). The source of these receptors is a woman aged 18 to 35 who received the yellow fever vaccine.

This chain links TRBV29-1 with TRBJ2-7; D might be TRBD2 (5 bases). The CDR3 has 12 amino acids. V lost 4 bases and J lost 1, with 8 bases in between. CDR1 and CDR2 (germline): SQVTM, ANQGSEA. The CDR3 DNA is TGCAGCGTTGGCGGGTCTTCCTACGAGCAGTACTTC. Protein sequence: CSVGGSSYEQYF.

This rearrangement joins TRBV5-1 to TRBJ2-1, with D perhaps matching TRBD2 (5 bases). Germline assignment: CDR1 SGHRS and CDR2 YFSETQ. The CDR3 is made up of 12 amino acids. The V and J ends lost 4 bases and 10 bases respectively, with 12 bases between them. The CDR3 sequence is CASSPEGREQFF. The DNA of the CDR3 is TGCGCCAGCAGCCCTGAAGGGAGAGAGCAGTTCTTC.